A selection of T cell receptor beta chains follows, all from one sample in a study of early T cells in non-severe SARS-CoV-2 infection. Via MiXCR, TCRdb re-called the 5' RACE reads, giving one row per CDR3 protein. Of some 98,000 distinct CDR3 sequences listed, about 15% are singletons. Sequencing used whole blood. These TCRs come from an adult who was a healthcare worker with PCR-confirmed SARS-CoV-2 infection or an uninfected control (not recorded which). Both conserved end residues are part of each CDR3. The order of the fields is D gene, CDR3 length, V gene, J gene, clone size, CDR3 protein, CDR3 DNA. D genes are given only for firm matches. Some rows mark clone size as missing; the rest say once, few, many or name a class of expanded clone.

D: TRBD2; length: 15; V: TRBV12-3/TRBV12-4; J: TRBJ2-1; size: -; CDR3: CASKIAGGPRNEQFF; DNA: TGTGCCAGCAAAATAGCGGGGGGGCCGAGGAATGAGCAGTTCTTC
D: TRBD1; length: 15; V: TRBV12-3/TRBV12-4; J: TRBJ2-1; size: few; CDR3: CASSLGQGEYNEQFF; DNA: TGTGCCAGCAGTTTGGGACAGGGGGAATACAATGAGCAGTTCTTC
D: TRBD2; length: 18; V: TRBV6-6; J: TRBJ2-4; size: few; CDR3: CASSYSGSGIGAKNIQYF; DNA: TGTGCCAGCAGTTACTCGGGTAGCGGGATAGGAGCCAAAAACATTCAGTACTTC
D: TRBD1; length: 13; V: TRBV14; J: TRBJ2-7; size: -; CDR3: CASSQVGTAEQYF; DNA: TGTGCCAGCAGCCAAGTGGGGACAGCCGAGCAGTACTTC
D: -; length: 17; V: TRBV7-6; J: TRBJ2-1; size: -; CDR3: CASSLLTVPITYNEQFF; DNA: TGTGCCAGCAGCTTATTGACAGTCCCCATTACCTACAATGAGCAGTTCTTC
D: -; length: 11; V: TRBV19; J: TRBJ2-2; size: few; CDR3: CASMTRGELFF; DNA: TGTGCCAGCATGACAAGGGGGGAGCTGTTTTTT
D: -; length: 15; V: TRBV29-1; J: TRBJ1-2; size: few; CDR3: CSVDQPGPANYGYTF; DNA: TGCAGCGTTGACCAGCCGGGGCCAGCTAACTATGGCTACACCTTC
D: -; length: 11; V: TRBV20-1; J: TRBJ2-3; size: -; CDR3: CSAREADTQYF; DNA: TGCAGTGCTAGGGAGGCAGATACGCAGTATTTT
D: -; length: 12; V: TRBV9; J: TRBJ2-3; size: -; CDR3: CASSVGGDTQYF; DNA: TGTGCCAGCAGCGTAGGTGGAGATACGCAGTATTTT
D: TRBD2; length: 18; V: TRBV2; J: TRBJ2-1; size: few; CDR3: CASSWTSGGGSSYNEQFF; DNA: TGTGCCAGCAGTTGGACTAGCGGGGGCGGAAGCTCCTACAATGAGCAGTTCTTC
D: TRBD2; length: 14; V: TRBV27; J: TRBJ2-1; size: -; CDR3: CASSLRGLAGIGFF; DNA: TGTGCCAGCAGTTTAAGGGGACTAGCGGGCATCGGGTTCTTC
D: -; length: 17; V: TRBV14; J: TRBJ2-3; size: few; CDR3: CASSQQPLGGQSDTQYF; DNA: TGTGCCAGCAGCCAACAACCTCTTGGCGGGCAATCAGATACGCAGTATTTT
D: TRBD1; length: 15; V: TRBV15; J: TRBJ2-7; size: few; CDR3: CATSRGGQGAAEQYF; DNA: TGTGCCACCAGCCGCGGAGGGCAGGGGGCCGCCGAGCAGTACTTC
D: TRBD1; length: 15; V: TRBV12-3/TRBV12-4; J: TRBJ1-5; size: -; CDR3: CASSTDRQGNQPQHF; DNA: TGTGCCAGCAGTACGGACAGGCAGGGGAATCAGCCCCAGCATTTT
D: -; length: 15; V: TRBV4-2; J: TRBJ2-2; size: -; CDR3: CASRTVLTNTGELFF; DNA: TGTGCCAGCCGGACAGTTCTTACGAACACCGGGGAGCTGTTTTTT
D: -; length: 16; V: TRBV28; J: TRBJ1-5; size: -; CDR3: CASSLRGRVSNQPQHF; DNA: TGTGCCAGCAGTTTAAGGGGAAGGGTGAGCAATCAGCCCCAGCATTTT
D: -; length: 13; V: TRBV11-2; J: TRBJ2-3; size: few; CDR3: CASSSDSSDTQYF; DNA: TGTGCCAGCAGCTCGGACAGTTCAGATACGCAGTATTTT
D: -; length: 14; V: TRBV2; J: TRBJ2-2; size: once; CDR3: CASSPDANTGELFF; DNA: TGTGCCAGCAGTCCAGATGCGAACACCGGGGAGCTGTTTTTT
D: -; length: 14; V: TRBV14; J: TRBJ2-3; size: few; CDR3: CASRDGTAVGTQYF; DNA: TGTGCCAGCAGAGACGGGACGGCGGTCGGTACGCAGTATTTT
D: -; length: 14; V: TRBV5-1; J: TRBJ2-7; size: few; CDR3: CASSLDRDRYEQYF; DNA: TGCGCCAGCAGCTTGGACAGGGACCGCTACGAGCAGTACTTC
D: -; length: 14; V: TRBV5-4; J: TRBJ2-7; size: few; CDR3: CASSLGVLDDEQYF; DNA: TGTGCCAGCAGCTTGGGGGTTCTGGACGACGAGCAGTACTTC
D: TRBD2; length: 16; V: TRBV6-2/TRBV6-3; J: TRBJ2-3; size: -; CDR3: CASSYSPSGSADTQYF; DNA: TGTGCCAGCAGTTACTCGCCTAGCGGGAGCGCAGATACGCAGTATTTT
D: -; length: 14; V: TRBV12-3/TRBV12-4; J: TRBJ2-6; size: many; CDR3: CASSKDSGANVLTF; DNA: TGTGCCAGCAGTAAGGACTCTGGGGCCAACGTCCTGACTTTC